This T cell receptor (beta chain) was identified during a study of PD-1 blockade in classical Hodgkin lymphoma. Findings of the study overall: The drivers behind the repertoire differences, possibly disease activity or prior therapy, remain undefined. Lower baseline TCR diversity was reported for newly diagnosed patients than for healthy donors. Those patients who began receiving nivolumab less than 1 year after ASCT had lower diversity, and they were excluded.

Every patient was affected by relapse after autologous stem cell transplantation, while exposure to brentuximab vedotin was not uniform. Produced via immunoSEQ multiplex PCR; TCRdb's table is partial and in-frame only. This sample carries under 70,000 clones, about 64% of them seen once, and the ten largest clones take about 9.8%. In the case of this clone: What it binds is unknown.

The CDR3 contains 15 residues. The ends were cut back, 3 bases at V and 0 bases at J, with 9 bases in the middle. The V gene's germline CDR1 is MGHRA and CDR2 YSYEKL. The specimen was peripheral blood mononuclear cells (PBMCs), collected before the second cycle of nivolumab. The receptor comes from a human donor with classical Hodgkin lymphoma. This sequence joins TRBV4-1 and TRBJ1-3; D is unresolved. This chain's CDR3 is CASSHFSSSGNTIYF. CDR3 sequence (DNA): TGCGCCAGCAGCCATTTCAGTAGCTCTGGAAACACCATATATTTT.